This T cell receptor beta chain was sequenced during a study of T cell changes during pregnancy in multiple sclerosis (dated by TCRdb to about 2019). General notes on the study: Changes in the T cell repertoire over the course of pregnancy were examined in this study in women with multiple sclerosis.

CDR1 LGHNA and CDR2 YNFKEQ were looked up in the germline V gene. The cysteine opens and the phenylalanine closes a CDR3 of 16 amino acids. Only the CDR3 region is kept as DNA, spanning 48 bases read in frame from base 1. Trimming accounts for 5 bases at V and 2 bases at J, while the number of junction bases matched to no gene is 9. Library preparation used the immunoSEQ multiplex PCR assay. TCRdb took over this immuneACCESS table, retaining in-frame rearrangements with V and J assigned. Such tables are incomplete; in checked studies, under half of the missing clones stem from an unresolved V gene, and the remainder is unexplained. This sample lists fewer than 40,000 clones; about nine tenths were detected once. The top ten clones comprise over 0.4% of the sample. Notes on this clone: Its antigen is currently not known. The input lacks base qualities; no much larger clone sits a single base away.

This sample comprised CD4+ T cells from peripheral blood mononuclear cells, obtained in the first trimester of pregnancy. The clonotype comes from a female donor in good health, enrolled as a control in a pregnancy study. Rearrangement joined TRBV4-2 to TRBJ2-7, with 10 central nucleotides matching TRBD1. The DNA sequence is as follows: TGTGCCAGCAGCTCGCCCACCGGGACAGGGGCCTACGAGCAGTACTTC. Its amino acids are CASSSPTGTGAYEQYF.